The 32 T cell receptor beta chains below come from one sample, sequenced in a study of T cell responses to AZD1222 COVID-19 vaccine. Libraries were prepared by immunoSEQ multiplex PCR; TCRdb keeps only in-frame clonotypes and omits some of them. In the table there are 150,000 to 200,000 clones, around 94% of which are singletons. Sample: peripheral blood, taken 28 days after the second AZD1222 dose. The receptors were gathered from an adult who received the AZD1222 COVID-19 vaccine.

The V and J genes are TRBV5-1 and TRBJ2-7; D is uncertain. Germline CDR1 SGHRS, CDR2 YFSETQ. This CDR3 has 12 residues. The ends were cut back, 0 bases at V and 7 bases at J, with 8 bases in the middle. The CDR3 protein is CASSLDRREQYF. The CDR3 DNA reads as TGCGCCAGCAGCTTGGACAGAAGGGAGCAGTACTTC.

The V and J genes are TRBV28 and TRBJ1-2; D may be TRBD1 (6 bases). The CDR3 totals 16 residues. Looked up from germline, CDR1 is MDHEN and CDR2 is SYDVKM. Trimming removed 5 bases from V and 0 bases from J, with 16 bases in between. This CDR3 reads CASSTQGSGSNYGYTF. Written as DNA, the CDR3 is TGTGCCAGCAGTACACAGGGATCGGGTTCTAACTATGGCTACACCTTC.

The chain joins TRBV9 to TRBJ2-5; a weak D match, TRBD2 (5 bases). This CDR3 spans 13 amino acids. The germline V gene has CDR1 SGDLS and CDR2 YYNGEE. V dropped 0 bases and J dropped 4 bases, with 7 bases sitting between them. CDR3 sequence reads: CASSVAGRETQYF. In DNA, the CDR3 is TGTGCCAGCAGCGTAGCGGGGAGAGAGACCCAGTACTTC.

Remarks on this clone: One junction end does not reproduce the germline sequence, and a read error may be involved. The chain couples TRBV5-4 to TRBJ2-3, with 11 bases matching TRBD2. Germline values: CDR1 SGHNT, CDR2 YYREEE (reference sequence). The CDR3 has 15 residues. The CDR3 loop reads CASSLTSGSIDTQYF. The CDR3 nucleotides are TGTGCCAGCAGCTTGACTAGCGGGAGCATAGATACGCAGTATTTT.

The chain recombines TRBV6-2 or TRBV6-3 with TRBJ2-7; no definite D call. Per germline, CDR1 MNHEY and CDR2 SVGEGT. The ends were cut back, 2 bases at V and 0 bases at J, with 8 bases in the middle. The CDR3 is 14 amino acids. The CDR3 nucleotides read TGTGCCAGCAGTTACAGAGGTTCCTCCTACGAGCAGTACTTC. It specifies CASSYRGSSYEQYF.

The chain couples TRBV30 to TRBJ2-5; the D call may be TRBD1 or TRBD2 (5 bases each). This CDR3 is built from 16 residues. The V end lost 7 bases, the J end lost 2 bases, and 23 bases lay between the germline ends. Germline V gives CDR1 GTSNPN, CDR2 SVGIG (reference sequence). The CDR3 here is CAYRDRGWRSQETQYF. The CDR3 nucleotides are TGTGCCTACCGTGATAGGGGTTGGAGGTCGCAAGAGACCCAGTACTTC.

The chain joins TRBV7-3 to TRBJ2-4, with 10 bases fitting TRBD1. Per germline, CDR1 SGHTA and CDR2 FQGTGA. V dropped 4 bases and J dropped 4; count of bases not matched to a gene: 4. The CDR3 sequence is 15 residues long. CDR3 in amino acids: CASSWTGGPKNIQYF. For the CDR3, the DNA is TGTGCCAGCAGCTGGACAGGGGGACCAAAAAACATTCAGTACTTC.

V usage is TRBV7-3 and J usage is TRBJ2-2; D is unresolved. The CDR3 spans 16 residues. The germline V gene has CDR1 SGHTA and CDR2 FQGTGA. The ends were cut back, 2 bases at V and 0 bases at J, with 10 bases in the middle. The CDR3 reads CASSLHRTANTGELFF. The CDR3 coding sequence is TGTGCCAGCAGCTTACATCGTACGGCGAACACCGGGGAGCTGTTTTTT.

The sample holds one count of this clone. The chain is built from TRBV9 and TRBJ1-3, with a weak D call TRBD1 (5 bases). V was cut by 2 bases and J by 4 bases, with 10 bases left in between. The CDR3 loop spans 14 amino acids. Germline lookup yields CDR1 SGDLS and CDR2 YYNGEE. The CDR3 protein is CASSVDGAGNTIYF. The CDR3, as DNA: TGTGCCAGCAGCGTTGATGGGGCAGGAAACACCATATATTTT.

The chain joins TRBV12-3 or TRBV12-4 to TRBJ1-5; D unresolved. The V and J ends lost 10 bases and 6 bases respectively, with 16 bases between them. The CDR3 contains 13 residues. The CDR3 is CATTRGRIQPQHF. In DNA form, the CDR3 reads TGTGCCACCACCCGCGGGAGGATTCAGCCCCAGCATTTT.

This clone occurred a few times. J is TRBJ1-5 and V is TRBV7-2; D is undetermined. This CDR3 spans 15 amino acids. Germline V gene lookup returns CDR1 SGHTA and CDR2 FQGNSA. The V gene lost 1 base and the J gene lost 8 bases, with 15 bases spanning the gap. The CDR3 reads CASSLVPTDMEPQHF. DNA of the CDR3: TGTGCCAGCAGCTTAGTTCCTACAGATATGGAGCCCCAGCATTTT.

This clone was detected only once. The chain employs TRBV24-1 and TRBJ1-1, with no clear D. The CDR3 covers 16 residues. Per germline, CDR1 KGHDR and CDR2 SFDVKD. The V and J ends lost 1 base and 3 bases respectively, with 14 bases between them. In nucleotides, the CDR3 is TGTGCCACCAGTGATTTTTCGAGGAAGGGCCACACTGAAGCTTTCTTT. Residues: CATSDFSRKGHTEAFF.

The chain is built from TRBV28 and TRBJ2-3, with TRBD2 matching 8 bases. The germline gives CDR1 MDHEN, CDR2 SYDVKM. Trimming at V came to 5 bases and at J to 7 bases, leaving 11 bases not matched to a gene. The CDR3 runs to 15 residues. The CDR3: CASSRAGVISYTQYF. The CDR3 coding sequence is TGTGCCAGCAGTCGAGCGGGAGTAATCTCCTATACGCAGTATTTT.

This clone turned up a few times. The chain is built from TRBV6-5 and TRBJ1-1, with TRBD1 as a possible D gene (6 bases). The V gene lost 4 bases and the J gene lost 5 bases, with 14 bases spanning the gap. The CDR3 extends over 14 amino acids. Germline CDR1 MNHEY, CDR2 SVGAGI. The CDR3 nucleotides read TGTGCCAGCAGTTGGTTACAGGGAGGTACTGAAGCTTTCTTT. It translates to CASSWLQGGTEAFF.

The V and J genes are TRBV12-3 or TRBV12-4 and TRBJ2-3; maybe TRBD1 (5 bases). V was shortened by 6 bases and J by 0 bases, with 7 bases between the two germline ends. This CDR3 has 13 residues. CDR3: CASRPGSTDTQYF. The CDR3 nucleotides read TGTGCCAGCAGACCAGGGAGCACAGATACGCAGTATTTT.

The chain combines TRBV6-6 with TRBJ2-4; weak D call: TRBD1 (6 bases). V was cut by 6 bases and J by 2 bases, with 14 bases left in between. This CDR3 is 15 amino acids long. Germline loops: CDR1 MNHNY, CDR2 SVGAGI (reference sequence). CDR3 sequence: CASRVRGASKNIQYF. Written as DNA, the CDR3 is TGTGCCAGCAGGGTCAGGGGAGCCTCCAAAAACATTCAGTACTTC.

J is TRBJ1-1 and V is TRBV19; D call uncertain. Per germline, CDR1 LNHDA and CDR2 SQIVND (reference sequence). Trimming left V 6 bases short and J 1 base short, with 9 bases between. The CDR3 spans 13 residues. The CDR3 DNA is TGTGCCAGTAGACTCTTAGCGAACACTGAAGCTTTCTTT. Residues: CASRLLANTEAFF.

The V and J genes are TRBV18 and TRBJ1-2, with D perhaps TRBD1 (6 bases). The CDR3 length is 17 residues. CDR1 is KGHSH and CDR2 is LQKENI in the germline V gene. The V end was cut by 5 bases, the J end by 1 base, with 20 bases between. In DNA, the CDR3 is TGTGCCAGCTCAAGGGACAACTATTACGGGGGTAACTATGGCTACACCTTC. Its protein is CASSRDNYYGGNYGYTF.

The rearrangement links TRBV29-1 to TRBJ2-7; possible D gene TRBD2, 6 bases. V was shortened by 4 bases and J by 1 base, with 8 bases between the two germline ends. This CDR3 region has 12 residues. The germline V gene has CDR1 SQVTM and CDR2 ANQGSEA. Written as DNA, the CDR3 is TGCAGCGTTGTACGGGGGTCCTACGAGCAGTACTTC. It translates to CSVVRGSYEQYF.

This chain joins TRBV29-1 and TRBJ2-3; D remains unclear. The germline V gene encodes CDR1 SQVTM and CDR2 ANQGSEA. The CDR3 covers 14 residues. Trimming shortened V by 1 base and J by 4 bases, and 12 bases separated the two germline ends. The chain's CDR3 is CSVEGHPRADTQYF. In DNA, the CDR3 is TGCAGCGTTGAAGGCCACCCCAGAGCAGATACGCAGTATTTT.

The chain employs TRBV28 and TRBJ2-5, with TRBD1 matching over 7 bases. Losses at the gene ends were 2 bases for V and 2 bases for J; bases not matched to a gene: 2. Germline V lookup: CDR1 MDHEN, CDR2 SYDVKM. This CDR3 region has 14 residues. CDR3: CASSLGGQQETQYF. The CDR3 region has the DNA TGTGCCAGCAGTTTAGGGGGACAGCAAGAGACCCAGTACTTC.

The chain recombines TRBV29-1 with TRBJ1-4; 7 bases line up with TRBD1. This CDR3 spans 18 amino acids. Losses at the gene ends were 3 bases for V and 4 bases for J; bases not matched to a gene: 17. Germline CDR1 SQVTM, CDR2 ANQGSEA. CDR3 in amino acids: CSVDGGRRQGPYNEKLFF. The CDR3 DNA sequence: TGCAGCGTTGACGGGGGCCGGCGACAGGGTCCTTATAATGAAAAACTGTTTTTT.

The chain links TRBV7-9 to TRBJ2-7; D unclear. This CDR3 has 19 residues. Germline V lookup: CDR1 SEHNR, CDR2 FQNEAQ (reference sequence). Trimming left V 6 bases short and J 0 bases short, with 27 bases between. DNA of the CDR3: TGTGCCAGCAGTCACCCACCCCAGGCGGTATGGCGGAGCTCCTACGAGCAGTACTTC. It is translated as CASSHPPQAVWRSSYEQYF.

This rearrangement joins TRBV28 to TRBJ2-7; no definite D call. The V gene lost 3 bases and the J gene lost 2 bases, with 20 bases spanning the gap. CDR3 size: 17 residues. Germline CDR1 and CDR2: MDHEN and SYDVKM. This CDR3 is CASSFPPVGLLPYEQYF. CDR3 DNA: TGTGCCAGCAGTTTCCCTCCCGTCGGCCTACTACCCTACGAGCAGTACTTC.

This clone was seen once. The chain carries TRBV7-2 and TRBJ2-7, with a possible D match to TRBD2 (5 bases). There are 13 residues in the CDR3. Germline V gene lookup returns CDR1 SGHTA and CDR2 FQGNSA. V shed 4 bases and J shed 3 bases, with 10 bases lying between them. This CDR3 is CASSSGLGYEQYF. CDR3 DNA: TGTGCCAGCAGCTCGGGGTTAGGCTACGAGCAGTACTTC.

The V call is TRBV10-3, the J call TRBJ2-7; 8 nucleotides line up with TRBD2. This CDR3 contains 17 residues. Losses at the gene ends were 3 bases for V and 0 bases for J; bases not matched to a gene: 10. CDR1 is ENHRY and CDR2 is SYGVKD in the germline V gene. CDR3 DNA sequence: TGTGCCATCAGTGACCCCGAAGAACGGGGGGGCTCCTACGAGCAGTACTTC. Translating it yields CAISDPEERGGSYEQYF.

The CDR3 sequence: CASSYPTGGDEKLFF. The CDR3 DNA is TGTGCCAGCAGTTACCCGACGGGTGGGGATGAAAAACTGTTTTTT. The V call is TRBV6-5, the J call TRBJ1-4; D remains ambiguous. The CDR3 has 15 residues. The V gene lost 2 bases and the J gene lost 6 bases, with 13 bases spanning the gap. Per the germline V gene, CDR1 is MNHEY and CDR2 is SVGAGI.

The gene calls are TRBV2 and TRBJ2-1; D possibly corresponds to TRBD2 (6 bases). V shed 7 bases and J shed 9 bases, with 19 bases lying between them. The CDR3 runs 14 residues. Germline CDR1 SNHLY, CDR2 FYNNEI. The DNA for the CDR3 is TGTGCCAGCATCAAGACTAGGGCAGGCAGTGAGCAGTTCTTC. It encodes CASIKTRAGSEQFF.

This sequence joins TRBV11-2 and TRBJ2-3, with a tentative D call TRBD2 (6 bases). CDR3 length: 14 residues. Deletions cut 0 bases from V and 4 bases from J, with 8 bases between. Germline values: CDR1 SGHAT, CDR2 FQNNGV. This chain's CDR3 is CASSLDGGPDTQYF. The CDR3 DNA reads as TGTGCCAGCAGCTTAGATGGAGGGCCAGATACGCAGTATTTT. Supplemented by reference TRBV11-2 and TRBJ2-3, the full variable domain reads EAGVAQSPRYKIIEKRQSVAFWCNPISGHATLYWYQQILGQGPKLLIQFQNNGVVDDSQLPKDRFSAERLKGVDSTLKIQPAKLEDSAVYLCASSLDGGPDTQYFGPGTRLTVL.

The chain has TRBV28 and TRBJ2-5; TRBD1 is a possible D gene (6 bases). The germline V gene encodes CDR1 MDHEN and CDR2 SYDVKM. This CDR3 contains 14 residues. Trimming stripped 5 bases from V and 1 base from J, with 11 bases between. Here the CDR3 reads CASSTDSLQETQYF. CDR3 sequence (DNA): TGTGCCAGCAGTACGGACAGTCTCCAAGAGACCCAGTACTTC. Combining the CDR3 with reference TRBV28 and TRBJ2-5 gives the whole variable domain DVKVTQSSRYLVKRTGEKVFLECVQDMDHENMFWYRQDPGLGLRLIYFSYDVKMKEKGDIPEGYSVSREKKERFSLILESASTNQTSMYLCASSTDSLQETQYFGPGTRLLVL.

The chain carries TRBV13 and TRBJ2-1; D remains ambiguous. Trimming took off 5 bases at V and 8 bases at J, with 13 bases between the two ends. Germline lookup yields CDR1 PRHDT and CDR2 FYEKMQ (reference sequence). The CDR3 contains 13 residues. The CDR3 region has the DNA TGTGCCAGCAGCGCTACCCGACAACATGAGCAGTTCTTC. Its translation: CASSATRQHEQFF.

This chain uses TRBV5-1 with TRBJ2-7; tentatively, D is TRBD1 or TRBD2 (5 bases each). V was pared by 3 bases and J by 1 base, with 14 bases between. CDR1 and CDR2 from the germline V gene are SGHRS and YFSETQ. This CDR3 is built from 15 residues. CDR3 residues: CASSYQGPPSYEQYF. The DNA for the CDR3 is TGCGCCAGCAGCTACCAGGGACCCCCTTCCTACGAGCAGTACTTC.